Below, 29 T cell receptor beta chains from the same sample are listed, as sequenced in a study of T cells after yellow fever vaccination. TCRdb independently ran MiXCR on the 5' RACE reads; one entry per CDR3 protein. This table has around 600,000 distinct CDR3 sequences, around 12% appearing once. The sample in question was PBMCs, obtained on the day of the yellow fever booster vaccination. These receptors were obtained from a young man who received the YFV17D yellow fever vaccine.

CDR3 nucleotide sequence: TGCAGTGCTAGCGTTTCTAGCGGATACGAGCAGTACTTC. This codes for CSASVSSGYEQYF. The chain carries TRBV20-1 and TRBJ2-7; 7 nucleotides align to TRBD2. Germline V CDR1 and CDR2: DFQATT, SNEGSKA (reference sequence). V gave up 3 bases and J gave up 4 bases; unmatched junction bases: 6. The CDR3 consists of 13 residues.

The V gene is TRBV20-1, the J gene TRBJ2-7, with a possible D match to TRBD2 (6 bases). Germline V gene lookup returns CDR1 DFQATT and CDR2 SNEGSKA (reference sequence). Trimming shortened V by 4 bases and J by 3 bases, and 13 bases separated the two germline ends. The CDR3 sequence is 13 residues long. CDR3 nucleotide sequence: TGCAGTGCTAAAACTGGAGGGAACTACGAGCAGTACTTC. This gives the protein CSAKTGGNYEQYF.

The CDR3: CASSPGGVGLAVYGYTF. In nucleotides, the CDR3 is TGTGCCAGCAGCCCCGGGGGGGTCGGCTTAGCTGTCTATGGCTACACCTTC. V gene TRBV7-9 combines with J gene TRBJ1-2; a possible D gene is TRBD1 (5 bases). The CDR3 contains 17 residues. Germline V CDR1 and CDR2: SEHNR, FQNEAQ (reference sequence). Trimming took off 5 bases at V and 4 bases at J, with 23 bases between the two ends.

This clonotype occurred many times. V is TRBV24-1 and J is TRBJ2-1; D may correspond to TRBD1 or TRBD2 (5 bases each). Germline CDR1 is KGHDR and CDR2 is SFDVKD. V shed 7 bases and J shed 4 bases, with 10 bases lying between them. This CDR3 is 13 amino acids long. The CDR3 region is CATSSGTYNEQFF. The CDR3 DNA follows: TGTGCCACCAGCTCCGGGACGTACAATGAGCAGTTCTTC.

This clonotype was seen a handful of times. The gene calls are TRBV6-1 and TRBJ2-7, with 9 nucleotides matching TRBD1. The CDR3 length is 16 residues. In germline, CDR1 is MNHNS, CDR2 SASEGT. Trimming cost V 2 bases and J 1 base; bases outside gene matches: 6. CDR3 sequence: CASSEKVQGASYEQYF. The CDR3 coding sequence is TGTGCCAGCAGTGAAAAGGTACAGGGGGCTTCCTACGAGCAGTACTTC.

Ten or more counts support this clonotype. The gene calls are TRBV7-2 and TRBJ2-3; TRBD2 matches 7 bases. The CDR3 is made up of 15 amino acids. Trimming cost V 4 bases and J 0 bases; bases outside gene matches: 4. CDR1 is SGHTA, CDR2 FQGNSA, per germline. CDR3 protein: CASSSVGLSTDTQYF. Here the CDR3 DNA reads TGTGCCAGCAGCTCTGTGGGACTAAGCACAGATACGCAGTATTTT.

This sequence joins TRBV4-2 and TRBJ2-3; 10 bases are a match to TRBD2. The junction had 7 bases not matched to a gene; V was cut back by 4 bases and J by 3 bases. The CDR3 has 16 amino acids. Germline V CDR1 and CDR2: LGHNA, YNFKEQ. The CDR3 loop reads CASSLSAGGPTDTQYF. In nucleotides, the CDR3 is TGTGCCAGCAGCCTTTCAGCGGGAGGGCCTACAGATACGCAGTATTTT.

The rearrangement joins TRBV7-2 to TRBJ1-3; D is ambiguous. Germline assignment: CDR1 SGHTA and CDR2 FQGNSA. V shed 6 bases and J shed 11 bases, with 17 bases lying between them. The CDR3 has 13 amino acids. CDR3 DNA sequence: TGTGCCAGCAGTCAACCACCGGTCCTAGCCATATATTTT. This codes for CASSQPPVLAIYF.

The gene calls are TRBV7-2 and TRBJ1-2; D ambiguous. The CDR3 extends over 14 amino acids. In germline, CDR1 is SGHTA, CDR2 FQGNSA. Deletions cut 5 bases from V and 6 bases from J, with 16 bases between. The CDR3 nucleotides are TGTGCCAGCAGCCCCGGCAGTCCTTGGAATGGCTACACCTTC. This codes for CASSPGSPWNGYTF. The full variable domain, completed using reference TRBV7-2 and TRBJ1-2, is GAGVSQSPSNKVTEKGKDVELRCDPISGHTALYWYRQSLGQGLEFLIYFQGNSAPDKSGLPSDRFSAERTGGSVSTLTIQRTQQEDSAVYLCASSPGSPWNGYTFGSGTRLTVV.

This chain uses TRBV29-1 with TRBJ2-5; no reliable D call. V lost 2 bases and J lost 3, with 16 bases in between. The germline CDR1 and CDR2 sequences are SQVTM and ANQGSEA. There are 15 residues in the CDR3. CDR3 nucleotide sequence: TGCAGCGTTGAATACGGGCAGACTTTAAAAGAGACCCAGTACTTC. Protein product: CSVEYGQTLKETQYF.

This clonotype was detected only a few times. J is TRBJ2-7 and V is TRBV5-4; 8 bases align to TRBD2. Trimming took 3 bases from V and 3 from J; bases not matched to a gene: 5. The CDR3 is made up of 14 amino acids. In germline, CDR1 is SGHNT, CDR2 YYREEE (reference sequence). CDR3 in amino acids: CASSSGLANYEQYF. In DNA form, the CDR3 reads TGTGCCAGCAGCTCCGGACTAGCCAACTACGAGCAGTACTTC. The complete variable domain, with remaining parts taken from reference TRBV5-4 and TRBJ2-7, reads ETGVTQSPTHLIKTRGQQVTLRCSSQSGHNTVSWYQQALGQGPQFIFQYYREEENGRGNFPPRFSGLQFPNYSSELNVNALELDDSALYLCASSSGLANYEQYFGPGTRLTVT.

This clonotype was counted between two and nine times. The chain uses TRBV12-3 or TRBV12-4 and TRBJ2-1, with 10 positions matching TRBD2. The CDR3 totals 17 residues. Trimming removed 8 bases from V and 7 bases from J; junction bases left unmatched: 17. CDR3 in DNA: TGTGCCAGCGGACACCAAGTGGGCAGCGGGAGGGTTAATGAGCAGTTCTTC. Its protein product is CASGHQVGSGRVNEQFF.

The CDR3 loop reads CASSQRSRGKSSYNEQFF. The DNA of the CDR3 is TGTGCCTCCAGCCAAAGGAGCCGCGGAAAGAGCTCCTACAATGAGCAGTTCTTC. The genes are TRBV3-1 and TRBJ2-1; D is unresolved. The germline CDR1 and CDR2 sequences are LGHDT and YNNKEL (reference sequence). This CDR3 has 18 residues. V was shortened by 11 bases and J by 0 bases, with 26 bases between the two germline ends.

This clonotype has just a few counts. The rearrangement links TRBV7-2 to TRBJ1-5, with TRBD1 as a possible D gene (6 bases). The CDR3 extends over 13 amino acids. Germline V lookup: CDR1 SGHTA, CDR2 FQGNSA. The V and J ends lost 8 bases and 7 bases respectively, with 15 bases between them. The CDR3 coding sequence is TGTGCCAGCCGCCAGGGAACAGGGCAGCCCCAGCATTTT. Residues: CASRQGTGQPQHF.

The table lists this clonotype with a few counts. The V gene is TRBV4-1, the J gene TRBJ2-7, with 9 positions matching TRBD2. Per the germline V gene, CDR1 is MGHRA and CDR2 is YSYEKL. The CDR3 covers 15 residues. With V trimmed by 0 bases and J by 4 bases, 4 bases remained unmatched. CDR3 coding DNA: TGCGCCAGCAGCCAAGATCTTAGCGGGAGTTACGAGCAGTACTTC. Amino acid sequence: CASSQDLSGSYEQYF.

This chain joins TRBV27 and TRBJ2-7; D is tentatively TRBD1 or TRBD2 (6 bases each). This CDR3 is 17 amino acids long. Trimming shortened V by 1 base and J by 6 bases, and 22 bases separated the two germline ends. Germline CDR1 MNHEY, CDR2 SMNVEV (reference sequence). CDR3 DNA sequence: TGTGCCAGCAGTTTATGGCTCGGGGGCTCAAGGGGGAGCGAGCAGTACTTC. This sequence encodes CASSLWLGGSRGSEQYF.

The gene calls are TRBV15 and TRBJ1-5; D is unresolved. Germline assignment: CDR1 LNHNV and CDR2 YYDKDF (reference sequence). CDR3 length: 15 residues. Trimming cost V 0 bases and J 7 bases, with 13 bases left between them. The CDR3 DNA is TGTGCCACCAGCAGAGATATGAATTCGGCCCAGCCCCAGCATTTT. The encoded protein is CATSRDMNSAQPQHF.

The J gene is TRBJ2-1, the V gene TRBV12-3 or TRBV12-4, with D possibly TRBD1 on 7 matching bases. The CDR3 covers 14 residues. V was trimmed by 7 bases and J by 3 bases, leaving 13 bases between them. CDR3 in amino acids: CASKEGAHYNEQFF. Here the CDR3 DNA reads TGTGCCAGCAAGGAGGGGGCGCACTACAATGAGCAGTTCTTC.

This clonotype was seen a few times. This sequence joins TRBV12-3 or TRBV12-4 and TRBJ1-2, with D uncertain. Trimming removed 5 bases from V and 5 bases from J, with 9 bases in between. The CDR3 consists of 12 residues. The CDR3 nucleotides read TGTGCCAGCAGTACCGGTGGGTATGGCTACACCTTC. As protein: CASSTGGYGYTF.

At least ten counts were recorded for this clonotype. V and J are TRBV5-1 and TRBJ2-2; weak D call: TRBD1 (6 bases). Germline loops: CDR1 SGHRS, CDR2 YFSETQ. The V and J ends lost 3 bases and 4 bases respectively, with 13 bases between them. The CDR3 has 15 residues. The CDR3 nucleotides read TGCGCCAGCAGCTACATACAGGGTTTCACCGGGGAGCTGTTTTTT. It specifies CASSYIQGFTGELFF.

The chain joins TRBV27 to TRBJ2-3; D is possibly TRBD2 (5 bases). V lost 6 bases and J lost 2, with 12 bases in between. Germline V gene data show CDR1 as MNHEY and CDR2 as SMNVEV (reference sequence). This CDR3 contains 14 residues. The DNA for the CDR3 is TGTGCCAGCAGGGGAGCCGGGCTCACAGATACGCAGTATTTT. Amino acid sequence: CASRGAGLTDTQYF.

The CDR3 region has the DNA TGTGCCAGCAGCATTCATACCTACGAGCAGTACTTC. Protein sequence: CASSIHTYEQYF. The rearrangement uses TRBV7-9 and TRBJ2-7; the D is unclear. The V end was cut by 5 bases, the J end by 2 bases, with 7 bases between. Germline loops: CDR1 SEHNR, CDR2 FQNEAQ (reference sequence). CDR3 size: 12 residues.

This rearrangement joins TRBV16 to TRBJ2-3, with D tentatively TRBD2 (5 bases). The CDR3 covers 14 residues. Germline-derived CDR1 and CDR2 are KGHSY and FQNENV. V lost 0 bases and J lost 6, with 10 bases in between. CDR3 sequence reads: CASSQSGNSDTQYF. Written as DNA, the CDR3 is TGTGCCAGCAGCCAATCCGGGAATTCGGATACGCAGTATTTT.

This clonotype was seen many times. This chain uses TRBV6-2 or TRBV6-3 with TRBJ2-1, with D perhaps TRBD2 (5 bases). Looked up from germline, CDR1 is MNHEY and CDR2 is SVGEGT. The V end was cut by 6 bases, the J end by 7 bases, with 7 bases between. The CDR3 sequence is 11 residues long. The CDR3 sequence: CASSRTNEQFF. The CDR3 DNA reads TGTGCCAGCAGCAGGACTAATGAGCAGTTCTTC.

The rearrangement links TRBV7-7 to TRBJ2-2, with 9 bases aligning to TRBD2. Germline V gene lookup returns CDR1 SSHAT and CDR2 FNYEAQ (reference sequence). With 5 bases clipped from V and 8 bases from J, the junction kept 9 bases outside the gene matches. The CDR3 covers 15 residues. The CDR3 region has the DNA TGTGCCAGCAGCACTAGCGGGTTCGGGACGGGGGAGCTGTTTTTT. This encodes CASSTSGFGTGELFF.

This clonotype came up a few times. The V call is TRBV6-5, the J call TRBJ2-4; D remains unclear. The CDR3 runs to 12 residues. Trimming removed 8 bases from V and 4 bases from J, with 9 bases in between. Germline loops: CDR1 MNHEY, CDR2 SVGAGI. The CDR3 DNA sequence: TGTGCCAGCGGACGACGGAAAAACATTCAGTACTTC. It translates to CASGRRKNIQYF.

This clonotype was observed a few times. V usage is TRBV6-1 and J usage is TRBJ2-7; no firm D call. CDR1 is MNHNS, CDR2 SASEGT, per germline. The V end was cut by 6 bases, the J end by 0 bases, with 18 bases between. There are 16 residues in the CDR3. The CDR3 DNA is TGTGCCAGCAGACAGAAGGCCTCCAGCTTCTCCTACGAGCAGTACTTC. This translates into CASRQKASSFSYEQYF.

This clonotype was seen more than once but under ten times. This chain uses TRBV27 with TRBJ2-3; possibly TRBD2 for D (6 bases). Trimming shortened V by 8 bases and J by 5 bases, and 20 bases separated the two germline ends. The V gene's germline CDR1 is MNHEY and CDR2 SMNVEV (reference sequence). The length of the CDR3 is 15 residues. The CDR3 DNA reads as TGTGCCAGCGGAAACCGGGACTCCCTTCGAGATACGCAGTATTTT. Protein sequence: CASGNRDSLRDTQYF.

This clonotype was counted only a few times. This CDR3 is CASSVDPGSGRKFF. The CDR3 nucleotides read TGTGCCAGCAGCGTAGACCCGGGATCAGGCAGGAAGTTCTTC. J is TRBJ2-1 and V is TRBV9; perhaps TRBD2 as D (5 bases). CDR1 and CDR2 from the germline V gene are SGDLS and YYNGEE. There are 14 residues in the CDR3. Trimming shortened V by 0 bases and J by 14 bases, and 18 bases separated the two germline ends.